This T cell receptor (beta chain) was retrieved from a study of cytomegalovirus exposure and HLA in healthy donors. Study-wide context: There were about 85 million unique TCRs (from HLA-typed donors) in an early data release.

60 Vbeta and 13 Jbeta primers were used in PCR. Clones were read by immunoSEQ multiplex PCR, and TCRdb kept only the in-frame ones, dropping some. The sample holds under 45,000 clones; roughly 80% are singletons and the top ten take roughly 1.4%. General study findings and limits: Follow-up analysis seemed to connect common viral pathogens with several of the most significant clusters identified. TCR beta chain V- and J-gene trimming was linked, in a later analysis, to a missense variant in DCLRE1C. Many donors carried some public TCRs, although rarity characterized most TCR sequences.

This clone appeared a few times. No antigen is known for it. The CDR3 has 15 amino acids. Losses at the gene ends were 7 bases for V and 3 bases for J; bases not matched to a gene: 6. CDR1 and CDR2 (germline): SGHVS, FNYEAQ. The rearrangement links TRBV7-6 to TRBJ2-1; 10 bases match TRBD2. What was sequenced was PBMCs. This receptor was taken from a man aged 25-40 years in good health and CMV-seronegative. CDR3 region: CASTRTSGDYNEQFF. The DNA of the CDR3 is TGTGCCAGCACCAGGACTAGCGGCGACTACAATGAGCAGTTCTTC.